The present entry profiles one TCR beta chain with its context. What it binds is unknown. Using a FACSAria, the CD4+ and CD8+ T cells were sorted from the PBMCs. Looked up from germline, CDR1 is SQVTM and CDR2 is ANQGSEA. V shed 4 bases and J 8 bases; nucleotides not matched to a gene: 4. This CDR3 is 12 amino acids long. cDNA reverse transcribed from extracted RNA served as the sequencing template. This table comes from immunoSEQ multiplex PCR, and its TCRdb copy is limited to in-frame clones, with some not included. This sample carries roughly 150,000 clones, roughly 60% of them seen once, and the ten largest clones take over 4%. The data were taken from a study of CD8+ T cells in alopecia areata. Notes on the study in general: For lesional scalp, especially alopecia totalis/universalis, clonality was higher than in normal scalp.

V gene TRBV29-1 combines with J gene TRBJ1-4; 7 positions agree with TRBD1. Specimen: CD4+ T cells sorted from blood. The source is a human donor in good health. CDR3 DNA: TGCAGCGTTGGACAGGGAAGGGAAAAACTGTTTTTT. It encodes CSVGQGREKLFF.